A single sample is the source of the 20 T cell receptor beta chains below, sequenced in a study of shared clonotypes between healthy human individuals. Generated by immunoSEQ multiplex PCR, the TCRdb table keeps only in-frame clones and is missing some. The sample has about 690,000 clones, about 90% seen once. The material sequenced was memory CD8+ T cells from PBMCs. Subset specified: CD45RO+ cells pooled with CCR7-negative TemRA cells. These TCRs come from a man between 18 and 29 years old in good health. Some clones in this sample may be carry-over from other donors' samples.

The CDR3 nucleotides are TGCGCCAGCAGCCAGCTTTTATGGGGGGTTGACACCGGGGAGCTGTTTTTT. Its translation: CASSQLLWGVDTGELFF. This chain joins TRBV10-2 and TRBJ2-2; possibly TRBD2 for D (6 bases). Trimming left V 6 bases short and J 3 bases short, with 20 bases between. In germline, CDR1 is WSHSY, CDR2 SAAADI. The CDR3 is made up of 17 amino acids.

This sequence joins TRBV4-3 and TRBJ1-3; D is undetermined. Trimming pared 1 base from V and 2 bases from J, leaving 9 bases between. The CDR3 is 15 residues long. Germline-derived CDR1 and CDR2 are LGHNA and YSLEER. In DNA, the CDR3 is TGCGCCAGCAGCCAAGCCCGGAGGGCTGGAAACACCATATATTTT. This encodes CASSQARRAGNTIYF.

The chain uses TRBV6-5 and TRBJ2-5; D uncertain. V was trimmed by 5 bases and J by 4 bases, leaving 14 bases between them. The CDR3 has 14 residues. Germline V lookup: CDR1 MNHEY, CDR2 SVGAGI. CDR3 DNA sequence: TGTGCCAGCAGTCCCAAGGGTTGGTTAGAGACCCAGTACTTC. It translates to CASSPKGWLETQYF.

The CDR3 DNA sequence: TGTGCCAGCAGTGAGACTAGCGGGAGGACAGATACGCAGTATTTT. Its translation: CASSETSGRTDTQYF. The chain links TRBV2 to TRBJ2-3, with TRBD2 identical over 13 bases. CDR3 length: 15 residues. Germline-derived CDR1 and CDR2 are SNHLY and FYNNEI. Trimming cost V 3 bases and J 3 bases; bases outside gene matches: 0.

This clone was counted a single time. The chain carries TRBV4-3 and TRBJ2-1; 8 bases line up with TRBD2. The CDR3 covers 17 residues. The V segment lost 1 base and the J segment 4 bases; nucleotides outside the gene matches: 9. Per the germline V gene, CDR1 is LGHNA and CDR2 is YSLEER. The CDR3, as DNA: TGCGCCAGCAGCCAAGCCCAAGCGGGAGAGCCTTACAATGAGCAGTTCTTC. Protein sequence: CASSQAQAGEPYNEQFF.

This chain uses TRBV7-6 with TRBJ1-4, with D possibly TRBD1 on 5 matching bases. Per germline, CDR1 SGHVS and CDR2 FNYEAQ. Trimming removed 1 base from V and 4 bases from J, with 19 bases in between. The CDR3 length is 18 residues. DNA for the CDR3: TGTGCCAGCAGCTTAGGAGGGGTTAAAACAGCCTTTAATGAAAAACTGTTTTTT. Its translation is CASSLGGVKTAFNEKLFF.

This clone was observed a single time. The genes are TRBV7-8 and TRBJ2-5, with TRBD2 matching 14 bases. Germline CDR1 reads SGHVS; CDR2 reads FQNEAQ. The CDR3 has 16 amino acids. V trimming: 5 bases; J trimming: 5 bases; junction bases outside the gene matches: 7. CDR3 nucleotide sequence: TGTGCCAGCAGCGTCCGACTAGCGGGAGGGTTCGAGACCCAGTACTTC. Protein sequence: CASSVRLAGGFETQYF.

The chain uses TRBV6-5 and TRBJ2-7, with unresolved D. V was shortened by 5 bases and J by 9 bases, with 14 bases between the two germline ends. Germline values: CDR1 MNHEY, CDR2 SVGAGI. The CDR3 is 12 amino acids. CDR3 sequence reads: CASSADGLGQYF. DNA of the CDR3: TGTGCCAGCAGTGCGGACGGGCTGGGGCAGTACTTC.

The rearrangement joins TRBV19 to TRBJ1-1; a weak D match, TRBD1 (6 bases). From germline, CDR1 is LNHDA and CDR2 SQIVND (reference sequence). V shed 7 bases and J shed 3 bases, with 21 bases lying between them. The CDR3 length is 16 residues. This CDR3 reads CASTFLVGGPHTEAFF. The CDR3 bases are TGTGCCAGTACGTTTCTGGTCGGGGGGCCTCACACTGAAGCTTTCTTT. The full variable domain, with the rest looked up from reference TRBV19 and TRBJ1-1, is DGGITQSPKYLFRKEGQNVTLSCEQNLNHDAMYWYRQDPGQGLRLIYYSQIVNDFQKGDIAEGYSVSREKKESFPLTVTSAQKNPTAFYLCASTFLVGGPHTEAFFGQGTRLTVV.

The rearrangement uses TRBV7-9 and TRBJ2-7; D ambiguous. Trimming pared 1 base from V and 4 bases from J, leaving 11 bases between. The CDR3 has 14 residues. Germline V gene lookup returns CDR1 SEHNR and CDR2 FQNEAQ (reference sequence). This chain's CDR3 is CASSLVSGGYEQYF. The CDR3 nucleotides are TGTGCCAGCAGCTTAGTCTCAGGTGGATACGAGCAGTACTTC.

The chain links TRBV7-9 to TRBJ2-1, with 7 bases lining up with TRBD2. The CDR3 runs to 16 residues. With 5 bases clipped from V and 8 bases from J, the junction kept 15 bases outside the gene matches. Germline values: CDR1 SEHNR, CDR2 FQNEAQ (reference sequence). CDR3 bases: TGTGCCAGCAGCCCGCCGGGTTGGGCGGGAGACCATGAGCAGTTCTTC. Translation: CASSPPGWAGDHEQFF.

The V gene is TRBV7-9, the J gene TRBJ1-4; TRBD1 matches at 11 bases. The CDR3 covers 18 residues. Germline CDR1 SEHNR, CDR2 FQNEAQ (reference sequence). V lost 5 bases to trimming and J lost 0 bases; unmatched junction nucleotides: 8. The CDR3 sequence: CASSPGTGGPATNEKLFF. The DNA for the CDR3 is TGTGCCAGCAGCCCCGGGACAGGGGGTCCCGCAACTAATGAAAAACTGTTTTTT.

The CDR3 nucleotides are TGTGCCAGCTCACCAGCCTTTTCCAATCAGCCCCAGCATTTT. Translated, it gives CASSPAFSNQPQHF. The chain joins TRBV18 to TRBJ1-5, with D unclear. This CDR3 contains 14 residues. Germline-derived CDR1 and CDR2 are KGHSH and LQKENI. V lost 2 bases and J 3 bases, leaving 8 bases between the germline ends.

This rearrangement joins TRBV28 to TRBJ2-7; D is uncertain. This CDR3 region has 12 residues. Germline lookup yields CDR1 MDHEN and CDR2 SYDVKM. Trimming pared 3 bases from V and 3 bases from J, leaving 6 bases between. The chain's CDR3 is CASSFVHYEQYF. The CDR3 DNA sequence: TGTGCCAGCAGTTTTGTTCACTACGAGCAGTACTTC.

The V and J genes are TRBV11-2 and TRBJ2-7; D is possibly TRBD1 or TRBD2 (5 bases each). CDR3 length equals 14 residues. Between the trimmed V and J ends, which lost 3 bases and 3 bases, there was a span of 12 bases. Germline assignment: CDR1 SGHAT and CDR2 FQNNGV. The chain's CDR3 is CASSLVRAGYEQYF. CDR3 coding DNA: TGTGCCAGCAGCTTGGTCAGGGCGGGCTACGAGCAGTACTTC.

This chain uses TRBV7-8 with TRBJ2-1; 8 positions agree with TRBD2. The ends lost 0 bases at V and 6 bases at J; junction bases unmatched: 13. In germline, CDR1 is SGHVS, CDR2 FQNEAQ. There are 18 residues in the CDR3. The CDR3 region is CASSLAPPVRLAGNEQFF. The CDR3 DNA follows: TGTGCCAGCAGCTTAGCGCCTCCAGTTCGGCTAGCGGGCAATGAGCAGTTCTTC.

The chain has TRBV7-9 and TRBJ2-7, with D unclear. CDR1 SEHNR and CDR2 FQNEAQ come from the germline V gene (reference sequence). The CDR3 has 15 residues. V shed 1 base and J shed 5 bases, with 15 bases lying between them. As DNA, the CDR3 is TGTGCCAGCAGCTTAGAGCCACAGCTCATCGACGAGCAGTACTTC. This encodes CASSLEPQLIDEQYF. Filled out from reference TRBV7-9 and TRBJ2-7, the complete variable domain reads DTGVSQNPRHKITKRGQNVTFRCDPISEHNRLYWYRQTLGQGPEFLTYFQNEAQLEKSRLLSDRFSAERPKGSFSTLEIQRTEQGDSAMYLCASSLEPQLIDEQYFGPGTRLTVT.

The chain recombines TRBV28 with TRBJ1-1; no definite D call. V was clipped by 5 bases and J by 4 bases, with 11 bases between them. The CDR3 consists of 13 residues. CDR1 is MDHEN, CDR2 SYDVKM, per germline. For the CDR3, the DNA is TGTGCCAGCAGTATACTGGGGAGCACTGAAGCTTTCTTT. Amino acid sequence: CASSILGSTEAFF.

The V call is TRBV28, the J call TRBJ1-2; a possible D gene is TRBD1 (5 bases). The CDR3 has 15 amino acids. CDR1 is MDHEN and CDR2 is SYDVKM in the germline V gene. V was pared by 2 bases and J by 4 bases, with 14 bases between. CDR3 protein: CASSLSVMGLYGYTF. The CDR3 DNA reads TGTGCCAGCAGTTTAAGCGTTATGGGGCTCTATGGCTACACCTTC.

The chain employs TRBV27 and TRBJ2-5; 8 positions match TRBD2. This CDR3 is 15 amino acids long. The V segment lost 10 bases and the J segment 1 base; nucleotides outside the gene matches: 11. CDR1 is MNHEY and CDR2 is SMNVEV in the germline V gene (reference sequence). The CDR3 loop is CATKKYSGIQETQYF. The CDR3 region has the DNA TGTGCCACCAAGAAATATAGCGGGATCCAAGAGACCCAGTACTTC.